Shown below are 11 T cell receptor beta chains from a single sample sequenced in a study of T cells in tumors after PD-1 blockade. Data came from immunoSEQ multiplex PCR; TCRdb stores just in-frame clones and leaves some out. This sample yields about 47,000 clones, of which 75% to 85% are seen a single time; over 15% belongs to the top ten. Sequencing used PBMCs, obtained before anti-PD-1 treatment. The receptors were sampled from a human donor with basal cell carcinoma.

The CDR3 nucleotides read TGTGCCAGCAGCCCCCAAAGCGGTCTTGGCACCGGGGAGCTGTTTTTT. It encodes CASSPQSGLGTGELFF. The chain recombines TRBV7-9 with TRBJ2-2, with D perhaps matching TRBD2 (5 bases). This CDR3 has 16 amino acids. Germline CDR1 SEHNR, CDR2 FQNEAQ (reference sequence). V lost 5 bases to trimming and J lost 4 bases, with 17 bases between them.

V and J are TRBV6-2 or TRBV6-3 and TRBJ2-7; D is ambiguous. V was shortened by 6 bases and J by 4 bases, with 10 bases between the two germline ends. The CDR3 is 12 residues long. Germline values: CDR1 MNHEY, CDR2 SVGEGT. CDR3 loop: CASSPPSYEQYF. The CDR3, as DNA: TGTGCCAGCAGCCCCCCCTCGTACGAGCAGTACTTC.

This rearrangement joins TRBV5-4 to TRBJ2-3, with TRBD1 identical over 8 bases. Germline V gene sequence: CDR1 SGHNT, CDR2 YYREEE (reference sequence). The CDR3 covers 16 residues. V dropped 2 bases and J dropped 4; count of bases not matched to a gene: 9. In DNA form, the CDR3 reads TGTGCCAGCAGCTTCAGTTCGGCAGGGGGCGCAGATACGCAGTATTTT. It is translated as CASSFSSAGGADTQYF.

CDR3 bases: TGCAGCCTTTTCGCGGGTGGCGAGCAGTACTTC. Translating gives CSLFAGGEQYF. This rearrangement joins TRBV20-1 to TRBJ2-7, with a tentative D call TRBD2 (5 bases). The CDR3 has 11 residues. Germline CDR1 reads DFQATT; CDR2 reads SNEGSKA (reference sequence).

CDR3 in amino acids: CASSQDGTGAREKLFF. The CDR3 DNA follows: TGTGCCAGCAGCCAAGATGGAACAGGGGCTAGGGAAAAACTGTTTTTT. V gene TRBV3-1 (or the pseudogene TRBV3-2) combines with J gene TRBJ1-4, with 7 bases matching TRBD1. The germline CDR1 and CDR2 sequences are LGHDT and YNNKEL (reference sequence). The CDR3 extends over 16 amino acids. V lost 0 bases and J lost 8; bases outside the gene matches: 9.

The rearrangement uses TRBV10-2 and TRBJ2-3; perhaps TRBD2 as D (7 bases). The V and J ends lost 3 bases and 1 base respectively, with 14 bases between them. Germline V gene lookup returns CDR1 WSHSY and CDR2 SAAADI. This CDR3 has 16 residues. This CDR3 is CASSDPGGVGTDTQYF. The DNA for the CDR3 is TGCGCCAGCAGTGACCCGGGGGGCGTTGGCACAGATACGCAGTATTTT.

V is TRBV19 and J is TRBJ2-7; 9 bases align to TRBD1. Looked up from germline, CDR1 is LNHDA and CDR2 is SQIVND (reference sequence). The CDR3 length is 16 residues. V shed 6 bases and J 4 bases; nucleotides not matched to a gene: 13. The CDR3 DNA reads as TGTGCCAGTAGCGTATCAAAACAGGGGGCTGGATACGAGCAGTACTTC. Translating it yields CASSVSKQGAGYEQYF.

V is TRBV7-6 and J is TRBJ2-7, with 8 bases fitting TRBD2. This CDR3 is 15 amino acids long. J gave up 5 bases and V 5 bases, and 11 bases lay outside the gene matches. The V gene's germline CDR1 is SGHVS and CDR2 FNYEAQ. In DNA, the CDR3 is TGTGCCAGCAGCCCAGCGGGACTAGGGAGCCACGAGCAGTACTTC. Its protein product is CASSPAGLGSHEQYF.

CDR3: CASSQYRLNQETQYF. In nucleotides, the CDR3 is TGTGCCAGCAGCCAGTATCGGCTAAACCAAGAGACCCAGTACTTC. The genes are TRBV3-1 (or the pseudogene TRBV3-2) and TRBJ2-5, with D uncertain. Germline loops: CDR1 LGHDT, CDR2 YNNKEL (reference sequence). The CDR3 totals 15 residues. Deletions cut 3 bases from V and 0 bases from J, with 11 bases between.

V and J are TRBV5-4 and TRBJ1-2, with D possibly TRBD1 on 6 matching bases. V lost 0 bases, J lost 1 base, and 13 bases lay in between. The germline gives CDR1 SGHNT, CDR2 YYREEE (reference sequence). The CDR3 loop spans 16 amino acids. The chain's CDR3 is CASSLEAGQSNYGYTF. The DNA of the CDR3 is TGTGCCAGCAGCTTGGAGGCGGGACAAAGTAACTATGGCTACACCTTC.

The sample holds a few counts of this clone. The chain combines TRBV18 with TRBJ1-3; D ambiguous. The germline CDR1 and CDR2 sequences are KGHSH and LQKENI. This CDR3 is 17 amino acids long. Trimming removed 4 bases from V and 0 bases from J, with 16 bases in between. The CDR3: CASSREAGQSSGNTIYF. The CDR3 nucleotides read TGTGCCAGCTCACGAGAGGCAGGCCAGTCCTCTGGAAACACCATATATTTT.